The 31 T cell receptor beta chains reported below all come from one sample, sequenced in a study of OX40 agonist ivuxolimab in advanced cancers. Sequencing used immunoSEQ multiplex PCR; TCRdb keeps in-frame clones, though not all of them. The sample has about 71,000 clones, about three quarters seen once; the top ten hold 4.5% to 6%. The sample in question was CD4+ or CD8+ T cells sorted from blood, obtained in a trial of the OX40 agonist ivuxolimab. The receptors stem from an adult with an advanced solid tumor such as melanoma, head and neck, liver or kidney cancer.

This clone has a handful of counts. V usage is TRBV18 and J usage is TRBJ2-7; a possible D gene is TRBD2 (5 bases). Deletions cut 6 bases from V and 5 bases from J, with 8 bases between. The CDR3 is 11 amino acids. CDR1 is KGHSH and CDR2 is LQKENI in the germline V gene. The CDR3 loop is CASSYGDEQYF. In DNA form, the CDR3 reads TGTGCCAGCTCCTACGGGGACGAGCAGTACTTC.

This sequence joins TRBV30 and TRBJ2-2; D is undetermined. CDR3 length: 16 amino acids. V lost 3 bases to trimming and J lost 7 bases, with 21 bases between them. The germline V gene has CDR1 GTSNPN and CDR2 SVGIG (reference sequence). The CDR3 sequence is CAWRGMSSPTGGELFF. The CDR3 DNA sequence: TGTGCCTGGAGAGGAATGTCATCCCCCACGGGCGGGGAGCTGTTTTTT.

The chain uses TRBV16 and TRBJ2-1; a possible D gene is TRBD1 (5 bases). V lost 5 bases and J 5 bases, leaving 37 bases between the germline ends. The CDR3 sequence is 22 residues long. In germline, CDR1 is KGHSY, CDR2 FQNENV. As DNA, the CDR3 is TGTGCCAGCAGCTTAAAGTTCCCGACAGAACTCGGGTTCTTTTTCAAAAACAATGAGCAGTTCTTC. Translation gives CASSLKFPTELGFFFKNNEQFF. The full variable domain, in which reference TRBV16 and TRBJ2-1 provide the parts outside the CDR3, is GEEVAQTPKHLVRGEGQKAKLYCAPIKGHSYVFWYQQVLKNEFKFLISFQNENVFDETGMPKERFSAKCLPNSPCSLEIQATKLEDSAVYFCASSLKFPTELGFFFKNNEQFFGPGTRLTVL.

J is TRBJ2-7 and V is TRBV9; 7 bases are a match to TRBD2. The CDR3 spans 15 residues. The germline V gene encodes CDR1 SGDLS and CDR2 YYNGEE. Trimming at V came to 4 bases and at J to 3 bases, leaving 10 bases not matched to a gene. CDR3 sequence (DNA): TGTGCCAGCAGCCCCCAAGTGGGGAGGGGCTACGAGCAGTACTTC. Protein product: CASSPQVGRGYEQYF.

CDR3: CASSPKNTEAFF. CDR3 bases: TGTGCCAGCAGTCCCAAGAACACTGAAGCTTTCTTT. The chain carries TRBV5-4 and TRBJ1-1; D ambiguous. Trimming cost V 5 bases and J 1 base, with 6 bases left between them. CDR3 length: 12 amino acids. The germline CDR1 and CDR2 sequences are SGHNT and YYREEE (reference sequence).

This rearrangement joins TRBV6-5 to TRBJ2-5, with unresolved D. Deletions cut 0 bases from V and 4 bases from J, with 9 bases between. Germline CDR1 reads MNHEY; CDR2 reads SVGAGI. This CDR3 has 14 residues. CDR3 nucleotide sequence: TGTGCCAGCAGTTACTCGGTGACGGGAGAGACCCAGTACTTC. Translating gives CASSYSVTGETQYF.

As to this clone: This sample also contains other DNA sequences that code for the same CDR3. The chain joins TRBV7-8 to TRBJ1-5; 9 nucleotides agree with TRBD1. V was clipped by 5 bases and J by 7 bases; unmatched bases: 3. This CDR3 comprises 13 residues. Germline V gene lookup returns CDR1 SGHVS and CDR2 FQNEAQ. The CDR3 is CASSGTGHQPQHF. Here the CDR3 DNA reads TGTGCCAGCAGCGGGACAGGGCACCAGCCCCAGCATTTT.

This chain connects TRBV2 to TRBJ1-2, with D maybe TRBD1 (6 bases). Looked up from germline, CDR1 is SNHLY and CDR2 is FYNNEI. The CDR3 is made up of 13 amino acids. Trimming took 7 bases from V and 4 from J, leaving 13 bases between them. This chain's CDR3 is CASTGGQVYGYTF. DNA for the CDR3: TGTGCCAGCACTGGGGGGCAGGTCTATGGCTACACCTTC.

This clone was seen only once. This chain uses TRBV21-1 with TRBJ2-3; the table's D call TRBD2 went unverified against the DNA. TRBV21-1 is a pseudogene segment. The CDR3 spans 16 residues. CDR3 DNA sequence: TGTGCCAGCAGCTTGGGGGAGGAAAATAGCACAGATACGCAGTATTTT. Its protein product is CASSLGEENSTDTQYF.

The chain recombines TRBV6-1 with TRBJ2-7, with TRBD1 matching over 11 bases. The V and J ends lost 11 bases and 8 bases, in that order; junction bases with no gene match: 17. The germline CDR1 and CDR2 sequences are MNHNS and SASEGT. CDR3 size: 15 residues. CDR3 coding DNA: TGTGCCGGAAGAAAAGGGACAGGGGGTGATACGAAGCAGTACTTC. Encoded protein: CAGRKGTGGDTKQYF.

The gene calls are TRBV6-5 and TRBJ2-1; D uncertain. Trimming left V 2 bases short and J 0 bases short, with 11 bases between. The CDR3 spans 16 residues. Germline loops: CDR1 MNHEY, CDR2 SVGAGI. The CDR3 here is CASSYQVTSSYNEQFF. The CDR3 coding sequence is TGTGCCAGCAGTTACCAGGTTACGAGCTCCTACAATGAGCAGTTCTTC.

The chain couples TRBV5-6 to TRBJ2-7; 8 bases match TRBD1. The CDR3 runs to 15 residues. The germline CDR1 and CDR2 sequences are SGHDT and YYEEEE. The J segment lost 4 bases and the V segment lost 0 bases, leaving 6 bases of the junction unmatched. The CDR3 coding sequence is TGTGCCAGCAGCTTGGGAAGGACAGGGTATTACGAGCAGTACTTC. It yields the protein CASSLGRTGYYEQYF. The full variable domain, its missing parts supplied by reference TRBV5-6 and TRBJ2-7, is DAGVTQSPTHLIKTRGQQVTLRCSPKSGHDTVSWYQQALGQGPQFIFQYYEEEERQRGNFPDRFSGHQFPNYSSELNVNALLLGDSALYLCASSLGRTGYYEQYFGPGTRLTVT.

This rearrangement joins TRBV6-6 to TRBJ2-3, with 14 bases matching TRBD2. The CDR3 has 16 amino acids. With V trimmed by 5 bases and J by 3 bases, 4 bases remained unmatched. Germline V gene lookup returns CDR1 MNHNY and CDR2 SVGAGI (reference sequence). The CDR3 DNA reads TGTGCCAGCAGTCCGGGACTAGCGGGAGTGACAGATACGCAGTATTTT. The encoded protein is CASSPGLAGVTDTQYF.

The chain recombines TRBV7-9 with TRBJ2-1; D is possibly TRBD1 (6 bases). The CDR3 consists of 14 residues. V gave up 1 base and J gave up 9 bases, with 13 bases separating them. The germline gives CDR1 SEHNR, CDR2 FQNEAQ (reference sequence). The CDR3 DNA reads TGTGCCAGCAGCTTAGTTTTCCAGGGGAGTGAGCAGTTCTTC. Protein product: CASSLVFQGSEQFF.

The chain is built from TRBV6-5 and TRBJ1-1; 8 bases match TRBD1. CDR1 is MNHEY, CDR2 SVGAGI, per germline. With V trimmed by 2 bases and J by 4 bases, 6 bases remained unmatched. The CDR3 sequence is 15 residues long. DNA of the CDR3: TGTGCCAGCAGTTACGGGGCAGGGGGCATCACTGAAGCTTTCTTT. Amino acid sequence: CASSYGAGGITEAFF.

For the CDR3, the DNA is TGTGCCAGCTCACCACCGACTAGCGGGACCTACAATGAGCAGTTCTTC. Protein: CASSPPTSGTYNEQFF. This rearrangement joins TRBV18 to TRBJ2-1; the match to TRBD2 covers 11 bases. This CDR3 is built from 16 residues. Germline V gene data show CDR1 as KGHSH and CDR2 as LQKENI. After removal of 0 bases from V and 2 bases from J, the junction contained 0 bases not matched to a gene.

This clone has at least ten counts. The V and J genes are TRBV5-4 and TRBJ1-2; a possible D gene is TRBD1 (6 bases). Trimming removed 4 bases from V and 6 bases from J, with 19 bases in between. Germline V CDR1 and CDR2: SGHNT, YYREEE (reference sequence). The CDR3 loop spans 15 amino acids. CDR3 amino acids: CASSNSGAWTDGYTF. For the CDR3, the DNA is TGTGCCAGCAGCAATTCGGGGGCGTGGACGGATGGCTACACCTTC.

V gene TRBV6-4 combines with J gene TRBJ1-2, with 8 positions matching TRBD1. This CDR3 has 16 residues. Trimming removed 1 base from V and 10 bases from J; junction bases left unmatched: 14. Per germline, CDR1 MRHNA and CDR2 SNTAGT. The CDR3 region has the DNA TGTGCCAGCAGTGACTTTTGGACAGGGAGTCGGGATGTCTACACCTTC. Its protein is CASSDFWTGSRDVYTF.

The chain recombines TRBV6-5 with TRBJ2-7; 7 nucleotides align to TRBD1. Germline lookup yields CDR1 MNHEY and CDR2 SVGAGI. Losses at the gene ends were 6 bases for V and 1 base for J; bases not matched to a gene: 3. The CDR3 contains 13 residues. The DNA for the CDR3 is TGTGCCAGCAGCCAGGGGGATTCCTACGAGCAGTACTTC. As protein: CASSQGDSYEQYF.

This clone appeared a few times. The chain has TRBV5-8 and TRBJ2-5, with TRBD2 matching over 7 bases. J gave up 2 bases and V 6 bases, and 4 bases lay outside the gene matches. In germline, CDR1 is SGHTS, CDR2 YDEGEE. The CDR3 runs 13 residues. The CDR3: CASIRGVQETQYF. The DNA for the CDR3 is TGTGCCAGCATCCGGGGGGTACAAGAGACCCAGTACTTC.

The V gene is TRBV6-1, the J gene TRBJ1-3; 7 bases fit TRBD1. The CDR3 has 14 amino acids. CDR1 is MNHNS, CDR2 SASEGT, per germline. J was trimmed by 0 bases and V by 5 bases; bases with no gene match: 1. The chain's CDR3 is CASSPGGSGNTIYF. CDR3 sequence (DNA): TGTGCCAGCAGTCCAGGGGGCTCTGGAAACACCATATATTTT.

This clone has a single count. At one of its ends the junction is not consistent with the germline gene, which may arise from a read error. This chain joins TRBV6-5 and TRBJ1-5; unclear D gene. The CDR3 sequence is 14 residues long. Looked up from germline, CDR1 is MNHEY and CDR2 is SVGAGI. DNA for the CDR3: TGTGCCATCAGTGAGTCGAGAGGGTTTGAGCCCCAGCATTTT. Protein: CAISESRGFEPQHF.

Here the CDR3 DNA reads TGTGCCAGCAGCCCCGGCGTCTGGGGGGCTAATGAAAAACTGTTTTTT. Translation gives CASSPGVWGANEKLFF. This chain uses TRBV9 with TRBJ1-4; perhaps TRBD1 as D (5 bases). The CDR3 loop spans 16 amino acids. The germline V gene encodes CDR1 SGDLS and CDR2 YYNGEE. The V gene lost 4 bases and the J gene lost 3 bases, with 16 bases spanning the gap.

The chain employs TRBV23-1 and TRBJ2-3; 9 bases line up with TRBD2. TRBV23-1 is classed as an ORF, of uncertain function. J lost 1 base, V lost 4 bases, and 9 bases had no gene match. This CDR3 has 17 amino acids. CDR3 DNA: TGCGCCAGCAGTCCCGATGGGGAGCGGGGGGGCACAGATACGCAGTATTTT. Its translation is CASSPDGERGGTDTQYF.

The chain links TRBV5-8 to TRBJ1-4; D remains ambiguous. The CDR3 sequence is 14 residues long. CDR1 and CDR2 from the germline V gene are SGHTS and YDEGEE. The V and J ends lost 2 bases and 7 bases respectively, with 12 bases between them. CDR3 sequence: CASSLKTPSEKLFF. The DNA of the CDR3 is TGTGCCAGCAGCTTAAAAACACCCTCTGAAAAACTGTTTTTT.

V gene TRBV19 combines with J gene TRBJ2-7; 9 bases are a match to TRBD1. Trimming took 4 bases from V and 1 from J; bases not matched to a gene: 2. This CDR3 has 14 amino acids. Germline V gene lookup returns CDR1 LNHDA and CDR2 SQIVND (reference sequence). The CDR3 loop reads CASSTDRGSYEQYF. The CDR3 DNA is TGTGCCAGTAGTACCGACAGGGGGTCCTACGAGCAGTACTTC.

V gene TRBV2 combines with J gene TRBJ1-6, with D possibly matching TRBD1 (5 bases). The ends were cut back, 6 bases at V and 7 bases at J, with 13 bases in the middle. Germline CDR1 is SNHLY and CDR2 is FYNNEI. This CDR3 comprises 14 residues. The CDR3 sequence: CASSLRDGNSPLHF. Written as DNA, the CDR3 is TGTGCCAGCAGCCTCCGGGACGGCAATTCACCCCTCCACTTT.

The table lists this clone with a few counts. The chain couples TRBV21-1 to TRBJ1-1; no check of the table's D call, TRBD1, against the DNA was made. TRBV21-1 is deemed a pseudogene. This CDR3 is 21 amino acids long. The CDR3 spells CASSIKAGTGGPSPRDTEAFF. CDR3 nucleotide sequence: TGTGCCAGCAGCATAAAAGCCGGGACAGGGGGCCCATCCCCGCGGGACACTGAAGCTTTCTTT.

This clone was found a few times. V gene TRBV25-1 combines with J gene TRBJ1-5; D uncertain. This CDR3 is built from 14 residues. The V end was cut by 3 bases, the J end by 1 base, with 7 bases between. Germline V gene lookup returns CDR1 MGHDK and CDR2 SYGVNS. The CDR3 nucleotides read TGTGCCAGCAGTGAGAGACAAAGCAATCAGCCCCAGCATTTT. Amino acids: CASSERQSNQPQHF.

This chain joins TRBV11-3 and TRBJ1-2; the D is unclear. Germline-derived CDR1 and CDR2 are SGHNT and YENEEA. This CDR3 region has 18 residues. V was cut by 0 bases and J by 0 bases, with 17 bases left in between. The chain's CDR3 is CASSLEGIGVRSNYGYTF. The CDR3 DNA sequence: TGTGCCAGCAGCTTAGAGGGCATCGGAGTTAGATCTAACTATGGCTACACCTTC.

The rearrangement uses TRBV10-3 and TRBJ1-4, with a possible D match to TRBD1 (6 bases). CDR3 length: 13 residues. V was shortened by 3 bases and J by 7 bases, with 9 bases between the two germline ends. Germline V gene data show CDR1 as ENHRY and CDR2 as SYGVKD. Here the CDR3 reads CAISEGGGEKLFF. The DNA of the CDR3 is TGTGCCATCAGTGAAGGGGGAGGTGAAAAACTGTTTTTT.